Each of the 7 T cell receptor beta chains below was sequenced from the same sample in a study of T cell responses to AZD1222 COVID-19 vaccine. Generated by immunoSEQ multiplex PCR, the TCRdb table keeps only in-frame clones and is missing some. The repertoire holds about 140,000 clones, with around 90% as singletons. This specimen consisted of peripheral blood, obtained on day 0 of AZD1222 vaccination. The receptor source for this set is an adult in good health.

V and J are TRBV6-5 and TRBJ1-1; no definite D call. Trimming took off 7 bases at V and 1 base at J, with 7 bases between the two ends. Per the germline V gene, CDR1 is MNHEY and CDR2 is SVGAGI. CDR3 length equals 12 residues. CDR3 region: CASNTGNTEAFF. The CDR3 DNA is TGTGCCAGCAATACCGGGAACACTGAAGCTTTCTTT.

The genes are TRBV6-5 and TRBJ1-6; D ambiguous. Trimming left V 6 bases short and J 0 bases short, with 9 bases between. In germline, CDR1 is MNHEY, CDR2 SVGAGI. The CDR3 loop spans 15 amino acids. CDR3 residues: CASRVGSSYNSPLHF. CDR3 coding DNA: TGTGCCAGCAGAGTGGGGAGCTCCTATAATTCACCCCTCCACTTT.

This chain joins TRBV11-2 and TRBJ2-1, with 9 positions matching TRBD2. The CDR3 is 16 residues long. The V gene's germline CDR1 is SGHAT and CDR2 FQNNGV. With 1 base clipped from V and 9 bases from J, the junction kept 10 bases outside the gene matches. CDR3 protein: CASSLGREGRKAEQFF. The CDR3 DNA reads TGTGCCAGCAGCTTAGGGCGGGAGGGCCGTAAGGCTGAGCAGTTCTTC.

The chain recombines TRBV10-2 with TRBJ1-1; D gene unclear. Germline V gene data show CDR1 as WSHSY and CDR2 as SAAADI. Trimming stripped 3 bases from V and 0 bases from J, with 5 bases between. CDR3 length: 13 residues. The CDR3 sequence: CASSETVNTEAFF. CDR3 DNA sequence: TGCGCCAGCAGTGAAACAGTGAACACTGAAGCTTTCTTT.

The CDR3 sequence is CASSYSAVGQYF. The CDR3 DNA sequence: TGTGCCAGCAGCTACTCCGCTGTTGGGCAGTACTTC. The rearrangement links TRBV5-6 to TRBJ2-7, with unresolved D. Germline assignment: CDR1 SGHDT and CDR2 YYEEEE. CDR3 length: 12 amino acids. The ends were cut back, 3 bases at V and 9 bases at J, with 13 bases in the middle. The full variable domain, its missing parts supplied by reference TRBV5-6 and TRBJ2-7, is DAGVTQSPTHLIKTRGQQVTLRCSPKSGHDTVSWYQQALGQGPQFIFQYYEEEERQRGNFPDRFSGHQFPNYSSELNVNALLLGDSALYLCASSYSAVGQYFGPGTRLTVT.

The J gene is TRBJ1-2, the V gene TRBV5-4; TRBD1 aligns across 8 bases. Germline V CDR1 and CDR2: SGHNT, YYREEE (reference sequence). This CDR3 has 12 residues. Trimming took 6 bases from V and 8 from J; bases not matched to a gene: 6. This CDR3 is CASTDRGEGYTF. The CDR3 DNA reads TGTGCCAGCACCGACAGGGGCGAAGGCTACACCTTC.

V is TRBV28 and J is TRBJ1-4, with 7 bases lining up with TRBD1. The V gene end was trimmed by 2 bases and the J gene end by 8 bases; junction bases not matched to a gene: 8. In germline, CDR1 is MDHEN, CDR2 SYDVKM. The CDR3 runs to 15 residues. CDR3 amino acids: CASSLRQGGIEKLFF. The DNA of the CDR3 is TGTGCCAGCAGTTTACGACAGGGCGGGATCGAAAAACTGTTTTTT.